The clone carrying this T cell receptor (beta chain) is a singleton in its sample. Its antigen is not identified. The primer mix had 60 Vbeta and 13 Jbeta primers. Clones were read by immunoSEQ multiplex PCR, and TCRdb kept only the in-frame ones, dropping some. The repertoire holds approximately 74,000 clones, 60% to 80% seen once, with more than 7% in the top ten. The data were taken from a study of cytomegalovirus exposure and HLA in healthy donors. The CDR3 spans 15 residues. V gave up 0 bases and J gave up 1 base, with 10 bases separating them. The V gene's germline CDR1 is SGHNT and CDR2 YYREEE (reference sequence). Study conclusions and caveats: Differences between HLA loci emerged in a later analysis of TCR association rates, with DRB1 most and HLA-C fewest. Per a prior analysis, the majority of TCR beta V segments were productive roughly 87% or roughly 30% of the time.

This receptor was obtained from a woman in her forties in good health and CMV-seronegative. V usage is TRBV5-4 and J usage is TRBJ1-1; D might be TRBD1 (6 bases). The material sequenced was PBMCs. DNA for the CDR3: TGTGCCAGCAGCTTGGTTTGGGGGCCGAACACTGAAGCTTTCTTT. Its translation is CASSLVWGPNTEAFF. The full variable domain, completed using reference TRBV5-4 and TRBJ1-1, is ETGVTQSPTHLIKTRGQQVTLRCSSQSGHNTVSWYQQALGQGPQFIFQYYREEENGRGNFPPRFSGLQFPNYSSELNVNALELDDSALYLCASSLVWGPNTEAFFGQGTRLTVV.